This T cell receptor (beta chain) is from a study of post-analysis software for immune sequencing data. On the study more broadly: Multiple sclerosis in the patients followed relapsing-remitting, secondary progressive and progressive-relapsing courses. Study-level results: Significantly lower normalized Chao1 diversity was seen in multiple sclerosis patients than in controls. In patients, TRBV5-6, TRBV5-1 and TRBV20-1 belonged to four or five TRBV segments found more frequently than in controls. Analysis by F measure revealed that same-batch samples clustered strongly together.

Trimming left V 5 bases short and J 1 base short, with 5 bases between. CDR3 length: 13 amino acids. Germline V gene sequence: CDR1 SGHTA, CDR2 FQGNSA. Unique molecular identifiers were present in the TCR beta cDNA libraries. From approximately 0.95 to 9.8 million T cells, about 500,000 cDNA molecules were obtained. One entry per CDR3 protein, called by TCRdb with MiXCR from the PCR reads. The repertoire has 600,000 to 750,000 distinct CDR3 sequences, approximately 60% of them found once; the top ten carry over 9%. About this clonotype: Its antigen is unknown.

The rearrangement links TRBV7-2 to TRBJ1-4, with D maybe TRBD1 (5 bases). The clonotype was recovered from a girl aged 2 to 9 with multiple sclerosis. Sequenced material: blood. The CDR3 spells CASSGQTNEKLFF. The DNA for the CDR3 is TGTGCCAGCAGCGGACAAACTAATGAAAAACTGTTTTTT.